The 30 T cell receptor beta chains given below trace back to one sample, sequenced in a study of T cell changes during pregnancy in multiple sclerosis (dated by TCRdb to about 2019). The method behind the library was the immunoSEQ multiplex PCR assay. The clones in this table, taken by TCRdb from immuneACCESS, are in-frame only. Not every clone is retained; where verified, under half of the shortfall comes from an unresolved V gene, and the cause of the rest is unknown. For this sample the table gives approximately 60,000 clones, of which 90% to 95% were detected only once. In total, the top ten clones hold about 3% of the sample. Material: CD8+ T cells from peripheral blood mononuclear cells, obtained in the third trimester of pregnancy. All receptors derive from a female donor with multiple sclerosis, enrolled in a pregnancy study.

The CDR3: CASSLSAGGSYEQYF. CDR3 bases: TGTGCCAGCAGTTTATCGGCAGGAGGCTCCTACGAGCAGTACTTC. The chain carries TRBV27 and TRBJ2-7, with D perhaps TRBD2 (5 bases). Germline values: CDR1 MNHEY, CDR2 SMNVEV (reference sequence). The CDR3 has 15 amino acids. Trimming stripped 0 bases from V and 0 bases from J, with 9 bases between.

The chain combines TRBV5-4 with TRBJ2-3, with 12 bases fitting TRBD2. The V gene end was trimmed by 4 bases and the J gene end by 2 bases; junction bases not matched to a gene: 11. The CDR3 extends over 18 amino acids. CDR1 is SGHNT and CDR2 is YYREEE in the germline V gene (reference sequence). CDR3 protein: CASSRASGRGTNTDTQYF. CDR3 DNA: TGTGCCAGCAGCCGCGCTAGCGGGAGGGGGACCAACACAGATACGCAGTATTTT.

This chain connects TRBV2 to TRBJ1-4; unclear D gene. Germline CDR1 SNHLY, CDR2 FYNNEI. The CDR3 is 15 residues long. V shed 4 bases and J shed 1 base, with 10 bases lying between them. CDR3 residues: CASSGTRGTNEKLFF. The CDR3 region has the DNA TGTGCCAGCAGTGGAACCCGGGGAACTAATGAAAAACTGTTTTTT.

The rearrangement links TRBV15 to TRBJ1-1, with D possibly being TRBD1 (5 bases). V was pared by 0 bases and J by 10 bases, with 15 bases between. The germline V gene has CDR1 LNHNV and CDR2 YYDKDF (reference sequence). The CDR3 extends over 14 amino acids. CDR3 in amino acids: CATSRDREGFVAFF. The DNA for the CDR3 is TGTGCCACCAGCAGAGATCGGGAGGGGTTCGTAGCTTTCTTT.

V gene TRBV7-9 combines with J gene TRBJ2-2; D is unresolved. V lost 7 bases and J lost 6, with 9 bases in between. CDR1 is SEHNR, CDR2 FQNEAQ, per germline (reference sequence). The CDR3 consists of 12 residues. The chain's CDR3 is CASTLPAGELFF. The DNA of the CDR3 is TGTGCCAGCACCCTCCCTGCCGGGGAGCTGTTTTTT. Filled out from reference TRBV7-9 and TRBJ2-2, the complete variable domain reads DTGVSQNPRHKITKRGQNVTFRCDPISEHNRLYWYRQTLGQGPEFLTYFQNEAQLEKSRLLSDRFSAERPKGSFSTLEIQRTEQGDSAMYLCASTLPAGELFFGEGSRLTVL.

This rearrangement joins TRBV9 to TRBJ1-4; D unresolved. This CDR3 comprises 17 residues. V dropped 3 bases and J dropped 7 bases, with 22 bases sitting between them. Germline-derived CDR1 and CDR2 are SGDLS and YYNGEE. The CDR3 coding sequence is TGTGCCAGCAGCGCAGGAAATTACCGGTCCCTTAGTGAAAAACTGTTTTTT. Its translation: CASSAGNYRSLSEKLFF.

CDR3 sequence reads: CAWSVDTNTEAFF. Here the CDR3 DNA reads TGTGCCTGGAGTGTCGACACTAACACTGAAGCTTTCTTT. The chain is built from TRBV30 and TRBJ1-1; unclear D gene. From germline, CDR1 is GTSNPN and CDR2 SVGIG (reference sequence). The CDR3 runs to 13 residues. V was pared by 0 bases and J by 2 bases, with 7 bases between.

The rearrangement links TRBV11-2 to TRBJ2-3, with TRBD2 identical over 7 bases. Germline lookup yields CDR1 SGHAT and CDR2 FQNNGV. The CDR3 loop spans 18 amino acids. The V gene end was trimmed by 2 bases and the J gene end by 3 bases; junction bases not matched to a gene: 14. The CDR3 sequence: CASSLRAGEGTLTDTQYF. CDR3 bases: TGTGCCAGCAGCTTAAGGGCCGGGGAGGGTACGTTGACAGATACGCAGTATTTT.

CDR3 in DNA: TGTGCCACCGTACTTACCGACAGGGGCTATGGCTACACCTTC. Translating it yields CATVLTDRGYGYTF. The V and J genes are TRBV11-2 and TRBJ1-2; 8 positions agree with TRBD1. The CDR3 extends over 14 amino acids. V lost 10 bases, J lost 4 bases, and 11 bases stayed unmatched. The germline V gene encodes CDR1 SGHAT and CDR2 FQNNGV.

This chain links TRBV4-3 with TRBJ2-1; a weak D match, TRBD1 (5 bases). Germline assignment: CDR1 LGHNA and CDR2 YSLEER. Trimming shortened V by 0 bases and J by 0 bases, and 15 bases separated the two germline ends. The length of the CDR3 is 18 residues. The CDR3 sequence is CASSQEVQGFSSYNEQFF. The CDR3 region has the DNA TGCGCCAGCAGCCAAGAGGTCCAGGGCTTCAGCTCCTACAATGAGCAGTTCTTC.

In its sample, this clone was seen a few times. In nucleotides, the CDR3 is TGTGCCAGCAGCTTAGCGGGAGGGCCCGGGGAGCTGTTTTTT. Its protein is CASSLAGGPGELFF. V usage is TRBV7-3 and J usage is TRBJ2-2, with 9 bases aligning to TRBD2. Per germline, CDR1 SGHTA and CDR2 FQGTGA. There are 14 residues in the CDR3. With 2 bases clipped from V and 6 bases from J, the junction kept 1 base outside the gene matches.

The chain is built from TRBV28 and TRBJ2-7; 9 positions match TRBD1. The CDR3 sequence is 13 residues long. Trimming took 6 bases from V and 5 from J; bases not matched to a gene: 5. Germline CDR1 reads MDHEN; CDR2 reads SYDVKM. CDR3 sequence (DNA): TGTGCCAGCAGCAGGACAGGGGCCAACGAGCAGTACTTC. This encodes CASSRTGANEQYF. The full variable domain, in which reference TRBV28 and TRBJ2-7 provide the parts outside the CDR3, is DVKVTQSSRYLVKRTGEKVFLECVQDMDHENMFWYRQDPGLGLRLIYFSYDVKMKEKGDIPEGYSVSREKKERFSLILESASTNQTSMYLCASSRTGANEQYFGPGTRLTVT.

V and J are TRBV4-1 and TRBJ2-7; D may be TRBD2 (6 bases). The ends were cut back, 4 bases at V and 4 bases at J, with 14 bases in the middle. The CDR3 sequence is 14 residues long. CDR1 is MGHRA and CDR2 is YSYEKL in the germline V gene. The CDR3 DNA sequence: TGCGCCAGCAGCCCTCAGGACTACACTTACGAGCAGTACTTC. Its protein is CASSPQDYTYEQYF.

The chain recombines TRBV27 with TRBJ2-7, with 8 bases matching TRBD1. CDR1 and CDR2 (germline): MNHEY, SMNVEV (reference sequence). The CDR3 is 14 amino acids. J was trimmed by 6 bases and V by 2 bases; bases with no gene match: 6. The DNA of the CDR3 is TGTGCCAGCAGTTTAGGGGGGACAGGAAGCGAGCAGTACTTC. Its translation is CASSLGGTGSEQYF.

The V and J genes are TRBV6-1 and TRBJ2-1, with 9 bases identical to TRBD2. The trim removed 3 bases at V and 10 bases at J, leaving 10 bases unmatched. The CDR3 extends over 15 amino acids. The germline V gene encodes CDR1 MNHNS and CDR2 SASEGT. Here the CDR3 reads CASSDELAGAFEQFF. CDR3 coding DNA: TGTGCCAGCAGTGATGAATTAGCGGGAGCATTCGAGCAGTTCTTC.

This clone was seen once. The CDR3 DNA sequence: TGTGCCTCCAGCGGCGGGTTAGCGGGTTTAAAATACAATGAGCAGTTCTTC. This translates into CASSGGLAGLKYNEQFF. V gene TRBV10-3 combines with J gene TRBJ2-1, with TRBD2 identical over 7 bases. J gave up 4 bases and V 11 bases, and 20 bases lay outside the gene matches. The germline V gene encodes CDR1 ENHRY and CDR2 SYGVKD. The CDR3 loop spans 17 amino acids.

Points on this clone: Additional DNA sequences in this sample encode the identical CDR3. V is TRBV5-1 and J is TRBJ2-7, with 10 bases fitting TRBD1. Trimming removed 4 bases from V and 3 bases from J; junction bases left unmatched: 4. CDR1 is SGHRS, CDR2 YFSETQ, per germline. This CDR3 is built from 14 residues. CDR3 DNA sequence: TGCGCCAGCAGCCCCGGGACAGGGGACTACGAGCAGTACTTC. Translated: CASSPGTGDYEQYF.

The rearrangement joins TRBV7-9 to TRBJ2-6; tentative D call: TRBD2 (6 bases). The germline V and J ends were trimmed by 5 bases and 1 base, with 21 bases remaining between them. Looked up from germline, CDR1 is SEHNR and CDR2 is FQNEAQ (reference sequence). CDR3 length: 19 amino acids. CDR3 bases: TGTGCCAGCAGCCCCCCGGGGGTCCCTACGATTTCTGGGGCCAACGTCCTGACTTTC. The encoded protein is CASSPPGVPTISGANVLTF.

In DNA, the CDR3 is TGTGCCAGCAGCTCAACCTCTCGGTTCTTAGAGCAGTACTTC. This translates into CASSSTSRFLEQYF. The chain couples TRBV7-9 to TRBJ2-7; D remains ambiguous. V lost 4 bases and J 7 bases, leaving 17 bases between the germline ends. The CDR3 sequence is 14 residues long. The germline V gene has CDR1 SEHNR and CDR2 FQNEAQ (reference sequence). The full variable domain, rest sourced from reference TRBV7-9 and TRBJ2-7, is DTGVSQNPRHKITKRGQNVTFRCDPISEHNRLYWYRQTLGQGPEFLTYFQNEAQLEKSRLLSDRFSAERPKGSFSTLEIQRTEQGDSAMYLCASSSTSRFLEQYFGPGTRLTVT.

This clone was recorded once. The chain uses TRBV4-2 and TRBJ1-1; D is ambiguous. CDR1 and CDR2 from the germline V gene are LGHNA and YNFKEQ. The CDR3 sequence is 17 residues long. The V gene lost 4 bases and the J gene lost 5 bases, with 23 bases spanning the gap. The CDR3 region is CASSPLEVMEGATEAFF. CDR3 DNA sequence: TGTGCCAGCAGCCCGTTAGAGGTGATGGAGGGCGCAACTGAAGCTTTCTTT.

The rearrangement uses TRBV27 and TRBJ2-3; D not certain. Germline assignment: CDR1 MNHEY and CDR2 SMNVEV (reference sequence). This CDR3 comprises 16 residues. V lost 3 bases to trimming and J lost 2 bases, with 15 bases between them. The CDR3 DNA reads as TGTGCCAGCAGTTTCTTCCTAGACCCGAACACAGATACGCAGTATTTT. Translated: CASSFFLDPNTDTQYF.

The chain carries TRBV4-3 and TRBJ1-2, with 12 nucleotides matching TRBD1. Germline V gene data show CDR1 as LGHNA and CDR2 as YSLEER. The CDR3 totals 14 residues. Germline trimming cut 4 bases from V and 8 bases from J; bases unmatched to any gene: 5. CDR3 DNA: TGCGCCAGCAGCCCGGGACAGGGGGCAAACGGCTACACCTTC. Translation gives CASSPGQGANGYTF.

V is TRBV5-1 and J is TRBJ2-1; 10 positions agree with TRBD2. Trimming took 2 bases from V and 2 from J; bases not matched to a gene: 1. Per the germline V gene, CDR1 is SGHRS and CDR2 is YFSETQ. The CDR3 is 15 residues long. The CDR3 DNA sequence: TGCGCCAGCAGCTTACTAGCGGGGACCTACAATGAGCAGTTCTTC. It is translated as CASSLLAGTYNEQFF. Combining the CDR3 with reference TRBV5-1 and TRBJ2-1 gives the whole variable domain KAGVTQTPRYLIKTRGQQVTLSCSPISGHRSVSWYQQTPGQGLQFLFEYFSETQRNKGNFPGRFSGRQFSNSRSEMNVSTLELGDSALYLCASSLLAGTYNEQFFGPGTRLTVL.

The chain recombines TRBV6-5 with TRBJ1-1; tentatively, D is TRBD1 (6 bases). Germline CDR1 reads MNHEY; CDR2 reads SVGAGI. Trimming removed 6 bases from V and 4 bases from J, with 18 bases in between. The CDR3 has 15 amino acids. The CDR3 loop reads CASSPGPQGSTEAFF. The CDR3 DNA follows: TGTGCCAGCAGCCCGGGGCCCCAGGGGAGCACTGAAGCTTTCTTT.

This clone was recorded once. The V call is TRBV13, the J call TRBJ2-3; 13 bases fit TRBD2. The germline CDR1 and CDR2 sequences are PRHDT and FYEKMQ (reference sequence). CDR3 length: 17 residues. The J segment lost 3 bases and the V segment lost 5 bases, leaving 8 bases of the junction unmatched. The CDR3 bases are TGTGCCAGCAGCCCCGGGACTAGCGGGATTCTGACAGATACGCAGTATTTT. Encoded protein: CASSPGTSGILTDTQYF.

This chain links TRBV4-1 with TRBJ2-2; 8 bases map to TRBD1. Trimming at V came to 0 bases and at J to 7 bases, leaving 10 bases not matched to a gene. From germline, CDR1 is MGHRA and CDR2 YSYEKL. The CDR3 runs to 17 residues. The DNA of the CDR3 is TGCGCCAGCAGCCAAGATCGGGGCAGGGGGCACGGCGGGGAGCTGTTTTTT. Protein: CASSQDRGRGHGGELFF.

This clone was seen a single time. V is TRBV5-4 and J is TRBJ2-5; 7 bases map to TRBD2. CDR1 is SGHNT, CDR2 YYREEE, per germline (reference sequence). The ends lost 4 bases at V and 0 bases at J; junction bases unmatched: 9. This CDR3 region has 16 residues. The CDR3 here is CASSPGTMAYQETQYF. CDR3 nucleotides: TGTGCCAGCAGCCCTGGGACTATGGCCTACCAAGAGACCCAGTACTTC.

The chain uses TRBV6-4 and TRBJ2-7; 10 bases agree with TRBD2. Germline values: CDR1 MRHNA, CDR2 SNTAGT. Trimming at V came to 0 bases and at J to 3 bases, leaving 11 bases not matched to a gene. The CDR3 spans 18 residues. CDR3 amino acids: CASSDSMLAGEVSYEQYF. The CDR3 region has the DNA TGTGCCAGCAGTGACTCGATGCTAGCGGGAGAGGTTAGCTACGAGCAGTACTTC.

V and J are TRBV30 and TRBJ2-2; D may be TRBD2 (6 bases). Trimming cost V 4 bases and J 3 bases, with 15 bases left between them. Germline values: CDR1 GTSNPN, CDR2 SVGIG (reference sequence). The CDR3 consists of 15 residues. Written as DNA, the CDR3 is TGTGCCTGGAAAGTAGCGGAAGCAGACACCGGGGAGCTGTTTTTT. It yields the protein CAWKVAEADTGELFF.

This clone came up once. The V call is TRBV9, the J call TRBJ2-1, with 11 positions matching TRBD2. The CDR3 contains 15 residues. Germline assignment: CDR1 SGDLS and CDR2 YYNGEE. With 3 bases clipped from V and 10 bases from J, the junction kept 9 bases outside the gene matches. The CDR3 protein is CASSATGTSGSEQFF. The CDR3 DNA follows: TGTGCCAGCAGCGCTACCGGGACTAGCGGATCAGAGCAGTTCTTC.